A single sample is the source of the 26 T cell receptor beta chains below, sequenced in a study of a mutant IDH1 vaccine in newly diagnosed glioma. Regarding time point: baseline, week 1 (first vaccination visit). The treatment is: pre-vaccination baseline after standard-of-care therapy. Sequenced by immunoSEQ multiplex PCR; TCRdb stores in-frame clones only, minus some. The table lists around 30,000 clones, about 80% of them singletons. Sequenced here: peripheral blood mononuclear cells (PBMCs), sampled from a glioma patient treated with radiotherapy, temozolomide or both. The receptors stem from a man over 45 with glioma. Some clones in this sample may be carry-over from other donors' samples.

With regard to this clone: The missing conserved phenylalanine or tryptophan at the end of this CDR3 makes a read error likely. No DNA is shown, since the ends of the CDR3 on it are uncertain; the CDR3 is the one TCRdb lists. J is TRBJ1-2 and V is TRBV5-1; the table's TRBD1 call for D was not verified on the DNA. The germline V gene encodes CDR1 SGHRS and CDR2 YFSETQ. The CDR3 is 14 residues long, ends included. The CDR3 loop is CASSLGVGSGGTCV.

The chain uses TRBV6-5 and TRBJ1-1; no clear D gene. The CDR3 has 13 amino acids. Trimming stripped 2 bases from V and 3 bases from J, with 7 bases between. In germline, CDR1 is MNHEY, CDR2 SVGAGI. The CDR3 loop reads CASSYGRDTEAFF. Written as DNA, the CDR3 is TGTGCCAGCAGTTACGGCCGCGACACTGAAGCTTTCTTT.

This clone was recorded a few times. The rearrangement uses TRBV2 and TRBJ1-1; a possible D gene is TRBD1 (6 bases). CDR1 SNHLY and CDR2 FYNNEI come from the germline V gene. Trimming took 5 bases from V and 8 from J, leaving 15 bases between them. This CDR3 region has 13 residues. The CDR3 loop reads CASSSDRTLEAFF. For the CDR3, the DNA is TGTGCCAGCAGTTCCGACAGGACCTTGGAAGCTTTCTTT.

The chain carries TRBV19 and TRBJ2-1, with a possible D match to TRBD1 (5 bases). The germline V gene encodes CDR1 LNHDA and CDR2 SQIVND (reference sequence). The length of the CDR3 is 14 residues. The V end was cut by 8 bases, the J end by 3 bases, with 14 bases between. CDR3 protein: CASSRENGYNEQFF. The CDR3 DNA reads TGTGCCAGTTCCAGGGAAAACGGCTACAATGAGCAGTTCTTC.

This sequence joins TRBV27 and TRBJ2-1; 12 positions agree with TRBD2. The germline V gene has CDR1 MNHEY and CDR2 SMNVEV (reference sequence). CDR3 length: 16 residues. J lost 2 bases, V lost 4 bases, and 3 bases had no gene match. The DNA for the CDR3 is TGTGCCAGCAGTTGGACTAGCGGGGATCCCTACAATGAGCAGTTCTTC. This translates into CASSWTSGDPYNEQFF.

This rearrangement joins TRBV5-1 to TRBJ1-4; unclear D gene. Trimming took off 4 bases at V and 8 bases at J, with 9 bases between the two ends. Germline CDR1 SGHRS, CDR2 YFSETQ. The CDR3 covers 12 residues. The CDR3 region is CASSRDSEKLFF. The CDR3, as DNA: TGCGCCAGCAGCAGGGATTCAGAAAAACTGTTTTTT.

The gene calls are TRBV19 and TRBJ2-3; 9 nucleotides line up with TRBD1. Germline V gene lookup returns CDR1 LNHDA and CDR2 SQIVND (reference sequence). There are 15 residues in the CDR3. Losses at the gene ends were 8 bases for V and 6 bases for J; bases not matched to a gene: 12. CDR3: CASSDPGQGFDTQYF. The CDR3 DNA follows: TGTGCCAGTTCGGATCCGGGACAGGGTTTTGATACGCAGTATTTT.

This clone qualifies as medium-sized (0.01 to 0.1%). The chain has TRBV7-9 and TRBJ1-5; D uncertain. Trimming removed 0 bases from V and 2 bases from J, with 8 bases in between. The CDR3 consists of 15 residues. Germline V gene lookup returns CDR1 SEHNR and CDR2 FQNEAQ (reference sequence). The CDR3, as DNA: TGTGCCAGCAGCTTAGCGCGCGGGGGCAATCAGCCCCAGCATTTT. Translating gives CASSLARGGNQPQHF.

This clone was counted a single time. The rearrangement joins TRBV6-6 to TRBJ1-5; 7 nucleotides match TRBD1. Germline assignment: CDR1 MNHNY and CDR2 SVGAGI (reference sequence). There are 16 residues in the CDR3. V gave up 6 bases and J gave up 3 bases; unmatched junction bases: 11. The CDR3 reads CASSFLTGDANQPQHF. The CDR3 bases are TGTGCCAGCAGCTTCCTAACAGGGGATGCCAATCAGCCCCAGCATTTT.

The chain joins TRBV9 to TRBJ1-6; no reliable D call. Looked up from germline, CDR1 is SGDLS and CDR2 is YYNGEE. With 3 bases removed from V and 10 bases from J, the gap between germline ends came to 14 bases. The CDR3 sequence is 14 residues long. The DNA of the CDR3 is TGTGCCAGCAGCGAGTTGTCAGAGGAATCACCCCTCCACTTT. Amino acids: CASSELSEESPLHF.

The chain uses TRBV11-1 and TRBJ1-1; D is ambiguous. The V and J ends lost 3 bases and 1 base respectively, with 3 bases between them. CDR3 size: 12 residues. Germline loops: CDR1 SGHAT, CDR2 FQDESV (reference sequence). For the CDR3, the DNA is TGTGCCAGCAGCTTCAGGAACACTGAAGCTTTCTTT. It encodes CASSFRNTEAFF. Together with reference TRBV11-1 and TRBJ1-1, the CDR3 gives the full variable domain: EAEVAQSPRYKITEKSQAVAFWCDPISGHATLYWYRQILGQGPELLVQFQDESVVDDSQLPKDRFSAERLKGVDSTLKIQPAELGDSAMYLCASSFRNTEAFFGQGTRLTVV.

This chain joins TRBV28 and TRBJ1-2; TRBD1 might be the D (6 bases). V was clipped by 1 base and J by 4 bases, with 19 bases between them. The CDR3 length is 17 residues. Germline lookup yields CDR1 MDHEN and CDR2 SYDVKM. The CDR3 DNA reads as TGTGCCAGCAGTTTATCAATCCCTCGACAGGAAGCCTATGGCTACACCTTC. Its translation is CASSLSIPRQEAYGYTF.

CDR3 amino acids: CASLRLAGGTGELFF. In DNA form, the CDR3 reads TGTGCCAGCCTACGACTAGCGGGAGGAACCGGGGAGCTGTTTTTT. The rearrangement joins TRBV6-1 to TRBJ2-2, with 13 bases that match TRBD2. Trimming at V came to 8 bases and at J to 5 bases, leaving 5 bases not matched to a gene. Per germline, CDR1 MNHNS and CDR2 SASEGT. CDR3 length: 15 residues.

The V call is TRBV5-1, the J call TRBJ1-1, with D possibly TRBD1 on 5 matching bases. The V gene's germline CDR1 is SGHRS and CDR2 YFSETQ. With 2 bases removed from V and 0 bases from J, the gap between germline ends came to 17 bases. The CDR3 consists of 17 residues. DNA for the CDR3: TGCGCCAGCAGCTTACGGGCCCCTGGGGGGATGAACACTGAAGCTTTCTTT. Encoded protein: CASSLRAPGGMNTEAFF. The complete variable domain, with remaining parts taken from reference TRBV5-1 and TRBJ1-1, reads KAGVTQTPRYLIKTRGQQVTLSCSPISGHRSVSWYQQTPGQGLQFLFEYFSETQRNKGNFPGRFSGRQFSNSRSEMNVSTLELGDSALYLCASSLRAPGGMNTEAFFGQGTRLTVV.

About this clone itself: The junction does not match germline at one end; this may be a read error. The CDR3 DNA sequence: TGTGCTAGCAGCCTCGACAGCTACAATGAGCAGTTCTTC. Translated: CASSLDSYNEQFF. The rearrangement links TRBV7-7 to TRBJ2-1; perhaps TRBD1 as D (5 bases). The germline V gene encodes CDR1 SSHAT and CDR2 FNYEAQ (reference sequence). The CDR3 length is 13 residues.

The rearrangement joins TRBV6-1 to TRBJ1-6; possibly TRBD1 for D (5 bases). Trimming took 7 bases from V and 9 from J, leaving 10 bases between them. Germline V lookup: CDR1 MNHNS, CDR2 SASEGT. The CDR3 length is 12 residues. The CDR3 here is CASNRSGSPLHF. DNA of the CDR3: TGTGCCAGCAACAGGTCAGGTTCACCCCTCCACTTT.

The genes are TRBV29-1 and TRBJ1-4, with D tentatively TRBD1 (6 bases). The V and J ends lost 6 bases and 8 bases respectively, with 13 bases between them. Germline V gene sequence: CDR1 SQVTM, CDR2 ANQGSEA. CDR3 length equals 12 residues. This CDR3 is CSVANRGEKLFF. CDR3 sequence (DNA): TGCAGCGTAGCTAATAGGGGGGAAAAACTGTTTTTT.

By sample share, this clone is medium-sized. This sequence joins TRBV10-2 and TRBJ1-2; weak D call: TRBD1 (6 bases). This CDR3 has 18 residues. The germline V gene has CDR1 WSHSY and CDR2 SAAADI. The germline V and J ends were trimmed by 0 bases and 5 bases, with 22 bases remaining between them. The CDR3 nucleotides are TGCGCCAGCAGTGAGTCAGGTACAGGGCATATGTCTCCGTATGGCTACACCTTC. This translates into CASSESGTGHMSPYGYTF.

This clone showed up just once. The rearrangement joins TRBV6-6 to TRBJ2-4, with D uncertain. Trimming stripped 2 bases from V and 0 bases from J, with 11 bases between. The CDR3 is made up of 16 amino acids. Germline assignment: CDR1 MNHNY and CDR2 SVGAGI (reference sequence). The CDR3 nucleotides are TGTGCCAGCAGTTACCTGGGCCCCTTAGCCAAAAACATTCAGTACTTC. This codes for CASSYLGPLAKNIQYF.

This rearrangement joins TRBV30 to TRBJ1-3; tentatively, D is TRBD1 (6 bases). Germline V gives CDR1 GTSNPN, CDR2 SVGIG (reference sequence). The V end was cut by 5 bases, the J end by 0 bases, with 11 bases between. This CDR3 region has 14 residues. CDR3 sequence: CAWGGASSGNTIYF. The CDR3 nucleotides are TGTGCCTGGGGGGGGGCTAGCTCTGGAAACACCATATATTTT.

This clone was recorded a few times. The chain joins TRBV29-1 to TRBJ2-1, with 11 bases matching TRBD2. CDR3 length: 15 amino acids. Trimming removed 6 bases from V and 2 bases from J; junction bases left unmatched: 6. The germline gives CDR1 SQVTM, CDR2 ANQGSEA. The CDR3 reads CSVYGTSGTYNEQFF. DNA of the CDR3: TGCAGCGTCTATGGGACTAGCGGAACCTACAATGAGCAGTTCTTC.

The V call is TRBV6-6, the J call TRBJ1-4; D is uncertain. CDR3 length: 15 amino acids. V was shortened by 2 bases and J by 7 bases, with 14 bases between the two germline ends. Germline CDR1 and CDR2: MNHNY and SVGAGI (reference sequence). The CDR3 DNA reads TGTGCCAGCAGTTACATGGGCCAGGATTCTGAAAAACTGTTTTTT. As protein: CASSYMGQDSEKLFF.

This clone has just a few counts. V usage is TRBV27 and J usage is TRBJ1-5; possibly TRBD1 for D (5 bases). Germline values: CDR1 MNHEY, CDR2 SMNVEV (reference sequence). This CDR3 contains 11 residues. V gave up 8 bases and J gave up 7 bases, with 9 bases separating them. This CDR3 is CASGNRQPQHF. The CDR3 DNA reads as TGTGCCAGCGGGAACAGGCAGCCCCAGCATTTT.

This chain links TRBV5-4 with TRBJ2-3, with 12 bases identical to TRBD2. Unmatched junction bases numbered 13, after V lost 3 bases and J lost 5 bases. The CDR3 totals 18 residues. The germline gives CDR1 SGHNT, CDR2 YYREEE (reference sequence). In nucleotides, the CDR3 is TGTGCCAGCAGCTCCCTTGGCTTTCTAGCGGGGGGGGGAGATACGCAGTATTTT. As protein: CASSSLGFLAGGGDTQYF.

This clone was seen only once. The V gene is TRBV27, the J gene TRBJ1-1; D gene uncertain. This CDR3 region has 12 residues. Trimming shortened V by 8 bases and J by 4 bases, and 11 bases separated the two germline ends. Per germline, CDR1 MNHEY and CDR2 SMNVEV (reference sequence). The CDR3 sequence: CASLSIGTEAFF. The CDR3 bases are TGTGCCAGCCTTTCCATAGGCACTGAAGCTTTCTTT.

The chain joins TRBV14 to TRBJ2-2; tentatively, D is TRBD2 (5 bases). The CDR3 consists of 14 residues. Germline CDR1 is SGHDN and CDR2 is FVKESK. V lost 4 bases and J 3 bases, leaving 9 bases between the germline ends. CDR3 coding DNA: TGTGCCAGCAGCCGAGGGCCGTACACCGGGGAGCTGTTTTTT. Translating it yields CASSRGPYTGELFF.